Following are 29 T cell receptor beta chains from one sample sequenced in a study of prognosis after radiotherapy for stage I lung cancer. From genomic DNA, TCR beta CDR3 was amplified by two-round multiplex PCR. Initially, in first-round PCR, primers specific to each TRBV and TRBJ gene were used. TCRdb recomputed calls from the multiplex PCR reads with MiXCR, one row per CDR3 protein. The sample lists roughly 14,000 distinct CDR3 sequences; about a quarter were seen once. Specimen: PBMCs, collected before or after stereotactic body radiation therapy (not recorded which). These receptors originate from a donor aged 50 or older with non-small cell lung cancer.

By share of the sample, this clonotype is medium-sized. The chain carries TRBV5-1 and TRBJ2-7; D gene unclear. The CDR3 totals 14 residues. Trimming took off 0 bases at V and 6 bases at J, with 13 bases between the two ends. Germline CDR1 SGHRS, CDR2 YFSETQ. The CDR3 DNA reads as TGCGCCAGCAGCTTGGATCCCTCTCCAAGCGAGCAGTACTTC. As protein: CASSLDPSPSEQYF.

Points on this clonotype: A much larger clone sits a single nucleotide away, making a read error possible. The chain couples TRBV12-3 or TRBV12-4 to TRBJ1-1, with a possible D match to TRBD1 (5 bases). The CDR3 covers 13 residues. The CDR3 spells CASTIAGYTEASF. The CDR3 DNA reads TGTGCCAGCACCATCGCAGGGTACACTGAAGCTTCCTTT.

Points on this clonotype: A read error may be the cause here, since a much bigger clone is one base away. This chain uses TRBV19 with TRBJ1-1, with D uncertain. This CDR3 is 14 amino acids long. CDR1 and CDR2 (germline): LNHDA, SQIVND (reference sequence). Written as DNA, the CDR3 is TGTGCCGGTAGTGTCCCGGAAAGGAATACTGAAGCTTTCTTT. Protein: CAGSVPERNTEAFF.

In this sample, this clonotype is medium-sized. CDR3 protein: CSARRQGFNEQFF. CDR3 sequence (DNA): TGCAGTGCTAGGCGACAGGGGTTCAATGAGCAGTTCTTC. The chain is built from TRBV20-1 and TRBJ2-1; TRBD1 aligns across 8 bases. Germline trimming cut 3 bases from V and 6 bases from J; bases unmatched to any gene: 4. Germline CDR1 is DFQATT and CDR2 is SNEGSKA (reference sequence). CDR3 size: 13 residues.

A single count supports this clonotype. This likely traces to a read error, being one base from a far larger clone. The rearrangement links TRBV7-6 to TRBJ1-2; no clear D. The ends were cut back, 5 bases at V and 4 bases at J, with 14 bases in the middle. CDR3 length: 14 residues. Looked up from germline, CDR1 is SGHVS and CDR2 is FNYEAQ. CDR3 loop: CASSPPGWSYGYTF. CDR3 bases: TGTGCCAGCAGCCCCCCCGGATGGAGCTATGGCTACACCTTC. The variable domain in full, completed from reference TRBV7-6 and TRBJ1-2, reads GAGVSQSPRYKVTKRGQDVALRCDPISGHVSLYWYRQALGQGPEFLTYFNYEAQQDKSGLPNDRFSAERPEGSISTLTIQRTEQRDSAMYRCASSPPGWSYGYTFGSGTRLTVV.

This clonotype was counted many times. The chain couples TRBV2 to TRBJ2-7; the match to TRBD1 covers 12 bases. The germline V gene encodes CDR1 SNHLY and CDR2 FYNNEI. J gave up 2 bases and V 4 bases, and 3 bases lay outside the gene matches. The CDR3 spans 15 residues. The CDR3 reads CASSVGDRGPYEQYF. The CDR3 DNA follows: TGTGCCAGCAGTGTTGGGGACAGGGGGCCCTACGAGCAGTACTTC.

This clonotype appeared once. This sequence joins TRBV6-1 and TRBJ1-3, with D unresolved. The CDR3 consists of 17 residues. Germline assignment: CDR1 MNHNS and CDR2 SASEGT. Between the trimmed V and J ends, which lost 3 bases and 0 bases, there was a span of 15 bases. CDR3 coding DNA: TGTGCCAGCAGTGATTCGGCAAAACTGAGCTCTGGAAACACCATATATTTT. Translation gives CASSDSAKLSSGNTIYF.

This clonotype occurred many times. V and J are TRBV28 and TRBJ2-7, with D unresolved. This CDR3 comprises 12 residues. CDR1 is MDHEN, CDR2 SYDVKM, per germline. The V and J ends lost 8 bases and 2 bases respectively, with 10 bases between them. CDR3 residues: CASRTGTYEQYF. The CDR3, as DNA: TGTGCCAGCCGTACTGGGACCTACGAGCAGTACTTC.

This clonotype was picked up many times. The V call is TRBV5-8, the J call TRBJ1-2, with 7 bases aligning to TRBD1. This CDR3 spans 13 amino acids. Germline V gives CDR1 SGHTS, CDR2 YDEGEE. V shed 2 bases and J 7 bases; nucleotides not matched to a gene: 5. Here the CDR3 reads CASSLDRVPGYTF. CDR3 sequence (DNA): TGTGCCAGCAGCTTAGACAGGGTCCCTGGCTACACCTTC.

This clonotype is labeled medium-sized. V is TRBV6-8 and J is TRBJ2-7; 9 nucleotides line up with TRBD2. Trimming cost V 2 bases and J 4 bases; bases outside gene matches: 12. CDR1 MNHGY and CDR2 SAAAGT come from the germline V gene. The CDR3 runs 17 residues. Here the CDR3 DNA reads TGTGCCAGCAGTTACGAGGTCGTCGCGGGAGGGAGATACGAGCAGTACTTC. This encodes CASSYEVVAGGRYEQYF.

By share, this clonotype counts as medium-sized. This chain links TRBV30 with TRBJ1-6; D remains ambiguous. This CDR3 is built from 14 residues. V was shortened by 0 bases and J by 7 bases, with 10 bases between the two germline ends. Germline CDR1 and CDR2: GTSNPN and SVGIG (reference sequence). In nucleotides, the CDR3 is TGTGCCTGGAGTGTTGCCCGGTCGAATTCACCCCTCCACTTT. It is translated as CAWSVARSNSPLHF.

A few counts support this clonotype. A far larger clone is one nucleotide away, so this likely arose from a read error. This chain connects TRBV6-2 or TRBV6-3 to TRBJ2-5; TRBD2 matches at 9 bases. This CDR3 region has 14 residues. Germline CDR1 is MNHEY and CDR2 is SVGEGT. The CDR3 DNA reads TGTGCCAGCAACCGGCGGGAGGGCCAAGAGGCCCAGTACTTC. The encoded protein is CASNRREGQEAQYF.

Details on this clonotype: A far larger clone is one base from this, pointing to a likely read error. The chain combines TRBV2 with TRBJ2-1; 7 bases align to TRBD2. Germline V CDR1 and CDR2: SNHLY, FYNNEI. The CDR3 loop spans 18 amino acids. The junction had 14 bases not matched to a gene; V was cut back by 6 bases and J by 0 bases. The CDR3 protein is CASSHKLGTISSYNEQFF. CDR3 DNA sequence: TGTGCCAGCAGCCATAAACTCGGGACTATAAGCTCCTACAATGAGCAGTTCTTC.

By share, this clonotype ranks as medium-sized. The chain couples TRBV5-1 to TRBJ2-3; unclear D gene. Deletions cut 3 bases from V and 9 bases from J, with 11 bases between. CDR1 SGHRS and CDR2 YFSETQ come from the germline V gene. The CDR3 is 12 residues long. CDR3 bases: TGCGCCAGCAGCTACGGGCGCACGACGCAGTATTTT. The encoded protein is CASSYGRTTQYF.

This clonotype is labeled as medium-sized (0.01 to 0.1%). The rearrangement joins TRBV20-1 to TRBJ1-2, with 10 positions matching TRBD1. With V trimmed by 1 base and J by 6 bases, 17 bases remained unmatched. This CDR3 spans 18 amino acids. Germline V gives CDR1 DFQATT, CDR2 SNEGSKA (reference sequence). The CDR3 region is CSARGVIRDRGEWNGYTF. CDR3 nucleotide sequence: TGCAGTGCTAGAGGAGTTATTCGGGACAGGGGAGAATGGAATGGCTACACCTTC.

By sample fraction, this clonotype is medium-sized (0.01 to 0.1%). This chain uses TRBV28 with TRBJ2-1, with no clear D. Trimming took 6 bases from V and 2 from J, leaving 11 bases between them. The CDR3 loop spans 14 amino acids. CDR1 and CDR2 (germline): MDHEN, SYDVKM. The CDR3: CASRTGFPYNEQFF. The CDR3 nucleotides are TGTGCCAGCAGGACGGGTTTTCCCTACAATGAGCAGTTCTTC. The variable domain in full, completed from reference TRBV28 and TRBJ2-1, reads DVKVTQSSRYLVKRTGEKVFLECVQDMDHENMFWYRQDPGLGLRLIYFSYDVKMKEKGDIPEGYSVSREKKERFSLILESASTNQTSMYLCASRTGFPYNEQFFGPGTRLTVL.

Details on this clonotype: A far larger clone differs by one base, so this is likely a read error. The chain uses TRBV6-8 and TRBJ1-1; 7 nucleotides align to TRBD1. The CDR3 is 14 residues long. Germline-derived CDR1 and CDR2 are MNHGY and SAAAGT. This CDR3 reads CASIYRQGFSEAFF. The CDR3 DNA reads as TGTGCCAGCATTTACCGACAGGGATTCTCTGAAGCTTTCTTT.

In its sample, this clonotype was seen many times. The J gene is TRBJ2-5, the V gene TRBV7-2; TRBD1 matches 8 bases. Germline CDR1 is SGHTA and CDR2 is FQGNSA. The CDR3 sequence is 15 residues long. With V trimmed by 0 bases and J by 5 bases, 5 bases remained unmatched. The CDR3, as DNA: TGTGCCAGCAGCTTAGCCCGGACAGGGCAGGAGACCCAGTACTTC. This encodes CASSLARTGQETQYF.

This clonotype was picked up many times. The chain combines TRBV13 with TRBJ2-2; 7 bases are shared with TRBD2. From germline, CDR1 is PRHDT and CDR2 FYEKMQ (reference sequence). The J segment lost 5 bases and the V segment lost 2 bases, leaving 8 bases of the junction unmatched. The CDR3 runs 16 residues. CDR3 loop: CASSLMRGSMTGELFF. Written as DNA, the CDR3 is TGTGCCAGCAGCTTAATGCGCGGGAGCATGACCGGGGAGCTGTTTTTT.

This clonotype was seen repeatedly, ten times or more. A much larger clone differs from this one at a single base, so this may be a read error. The rearrangement uses TRBV27 and TRBJ1-1, with no clear D. CDR3 length equals 12 residues. In germline, CDR1 is MNHEY, CDR2 SMNVEV (reference sequence). Trimming stripped 6 bases from V and 2 bases from J, with 7 bases between. CDR3 sequence (DNA): TGTGCCAGCAGGGAGGCAAACACTGAAGCTTTCTTT. Residues: CASREANTEAFF.

The CDR3 sequence is CASSLTIRGQGEKLFF. The CDR3 coding sequence is TGTGCCAGCAGCTTAACTATAAGGGGCCAAGGGGAAAAACTGTTTTTT. The chain links TRBV7-6 to TRBJ1-4; possibly TRBD1 for D (5 bases). Trimming shortened V by 2 bases and J by 8 bases, and 18 bases separated the two germline ends. The CDR3 length is 16 residues. Germline V gene data show CDR1 as SGHVS and CDR2 as FNYEAQ.

Regarding this clonotype: It may be a read error: a sequence one base away is much more abundant. V is TRBV6-5 and J is TRBJ1-3; D is possibly TRBD1 (5 bases). Germline lookup yields CDR1 MNHEY and CDR2 SVGAGI. The CDR3 runs to 17 residues. DNA of the CDR3: TGTGCCAGCAGTTACTCGATATTGGGGGGATCTGGAGACACCATATATTTT. As protein: CASSYSILGGSGDTIYF.

This clonotype has ten or more counts. This chain connects TRBV15 to TRBJ2-4; D not certain. The length of the CDR3 is 12 residues. V was clipped by 3 bases and J by 3 bases, with 3 bases between them. The germline CDR1 and CDR2 sequences are LNHNV and YYDKDF (reference sequence). The CDR3 region has the DNA TGTGCCACCAGCAGCCTCAAAAACATTCAGTACTTC. Its translation: CATSSLKNIQYF.

In this sample, this clonotype turned up many times. The chain is built from TRBV5-4 and TRBJ1-1; the D gene is possibly TRBD1 (6 bases). The CDR3 has 11 residues. From germline, CDR1 is SGHNT and CDR2 YYREEE (reference sequence). Trimming cost V 5 bases and J 10 bases, with 12 bases left between them. The CDR3 loop is CASREGGRAFF. The CDR3 DNA reads as TGTGCCAGCAGAGAAGGGGGGAGAGCTTTCTTT.

This clonotype was picked up many times. V and J are TRBV29-1 and TRBJ2-1; D is ambiguous. Trimming removed 0 bases at V and 8 bases at J, with 14 bases between. CDR1 and CDR2 from the germline V gene are SQVTM and ANQGSEA. The CDR3 is made up of 14 amino acids. CDR3 sequence: CSVEDLGIRDEQFF. In nucleotides, the CDR3 is TGCAGCGTTGAAGATTTGGGAATTCGGGATGAGCAGTTCTTC.

Sample share makes this clonotype medium-sized. The J gene is TRBJ2-2, the V gene TRBV6-1, with D unresolved. Germline CDR1 is MNHNS and CDR2 is SASEGT. CDR3 length: 13 residues. Trimming stripped 4 bases from V and 10 bases from J, with 13 bases between. The CDR3 sequence is CASSARLAMELFF. The CDR3 nucleotides are TGTGCCAGCAGTGCCAGACTCGCTATGGAGCTGTTTTTT.

In this sample, this clonotype turned up many times. J is TRBJ2-1 and V is TRBV18; no definite D call. CDR1 is KGHSH and CDR2 is LQKENI in the germline V gene. V lost 3 bases and J 10 bases, leaving 16 bases between the germline ends. The CDR3 totals 14 residues. The CDR3 here is CASSPYAMGYEQFF. Here the CDR3 DNA reads TGTGCCAGCTCACCCTATGCAATGGGGTACGAGCAGTTCTTC.

V usage is TRBV7-3 and J usage is TRBJ2-3; possibly TRBD2 for D (6 bases). V lost 0 bases and J lost 3, with 16 bases in between. CDR1 is SGHTA, CDR2 FQGTGA, per germline. The CDR3 sequence is 17 residues long. The chain's CDR3 is CASSLTRTGGITDTQYF. In DNA form, the CDR3 reads TGTGCCAGCAGCTTAACGAGGACCGGGGGTATTACAGATACGCAGTATTTT.

This clonotype has a count of ten or more. The rearrangement uses TRBV19 and TRBJ2-1; tentative D call: TRBD1 (6 bases). The V end lost 5 bases, the J end lost 4 bases, and 12 bases lay between the germline ends. Germline-derived CDR1 and CDR2 are LNHDA and SQIVND (reference sequence). This CDR3 region has 14 residues. The chain's CDR3 is CASSSLGQYNEQFF. CDR3 in DNA: TGTGCCAGTAGTTCACTAGGACAGTACAATGAGCAGTTCTTC.